The 14 T cell receptor beta chains below all came from one sample that was sequenced in a study of shared clonotypes between healthy human individuals. Cells designated naive CD8 were CD45RO-negative and were positively selected for CCR7, with terminally differentiated effector memory CD45RA+ cells excluded. Sequencing used immunoSEQ multiplex PCR; TCRdb keeps in-frame clones, though not all of them. The sample carries around 2,000,000 clones, 85% to 95% recorded once. Material for sequencing was naive CD8+ T cells from PBMCs. Receptors originate from a young man in good health. Some clones in this sample may be carry-over from other donors' samples.

This chain joins TRBV30 and TRBJ2-7, with D tentatively TRBD2 (6 bases). Germline V gene data show CDR1 as GTSNPN and CDR2 as SVGIG (reference sequence). The V and J ends lost 5 bases and 4 bases respectively, with 21 bases between them. The CDR3 is 15 residues long. As DNA, the CDR3 is TGTGCCTGGGAGCCTCTAGCGCTAGGGAGATACGAGCAGTACTTC. As protein: CAWEPLALGRYEQYF.

This clone showed up just once. The chain employs TRBV9 and TRBJ2-3; 7 nucleotides match TRBD1. J gave up 6 bases and V 4 bases, and 8 bases lay outside the gene matches. Germline values: CDR1 SGDLS, CDR2 YYNGEE. The CDR3 spans 14 residues. The CDR3 coding sequence is TGTGCCAGCAGCCCGGCGACAGGGCCCGATACGCAGTATTTT. This translates into CASSPATGPDTQYF. Variable domain in full (rest from reference TRBV9 and TRBJ2-3): DSGVTQTPKHLITATGQRVTLRCSPRSGDLSVYWYQQSLDQGLQFLIQYYNGEERAKGNILERFSAQQFPDLHSELNLSSLELGDSALYFCASSPATGPDTQYFGPGTRLTVL.

The CDR3 loop is CASSEVLGAPWNEQFF. CDR3 bases: TGTGCCAGCAGTGAAGTATTAGGGGCCCCTTGGAATGAGCAGTTCTTC. J is TRBJ2-1 and V is TRBV6-1, with D perhaps TRBD1 (5 bases). Germline assignment: CDR1 MNHNS and CDR2 SASEGT. The CDR3 has 16 amino acids. The ends were cut back, 1 base at V and 7 bases at J, with 17 bases in the middle.

The table lists this clone with a few counts. The chain links TRBV7-9 to TRBJ2-2, with D unresolved. V dropped 7 bases and J dropped 1 base, with 7 bases sitting between them. This CDR3 comprises 13 residues. CDR1 is SEHNR and CDR2 is FQNEAQ in the germline V gene (reference sequence). The CDR3 nucleotides are TGTGCCAGCATAGGACGGAACACCGGGGAGCTGTTTTTT. Its protein is CASIGRNTGELFF.

J is TRBJ1-5 and V is TRBV30; D possibly corresponds to TRBD1 (6 bases). Germline CDR1 GTSNPN, CDR2 SVGIG (reference sequence). This CDR3 is built from 16 residues. The V gene lost 0 bases and the J gene lost 1 base, with 13 bases spanning the gap. As DNA, the CDR3 is TGTGCCTGGAGTGTAGGGGAGGGGGTAAGCAATCAGCCCCAGCATTTT. It encodes CAWSVGEGVSNQPQHF.

A note on this clone: Other DNA sequences in the sample encode the same CDR3. This chain links TRBV30 with TRBJ2-7; D is unresolved. This CDR3 is 12 amino acids long. The germline V and J ends were trimmed by 0 bases and 3 bases, with 6 bases remaining between them. Germline CDR1 reads GTSNPN; CDR2 reads SVGIG (reference sequence). This CDR3 is CAWSVPRYEQYF. Here the CDR3 DNA reads TGTGCCTGGAGTGTTCCCCGCTACGAGCAGTACTTC.

The V gene is TRBV27, the J gene TRBJ2-7; the D is unclear. The V and J ends lost 1 base and 3 bases respectively, with 7 bases between them. The CDR3 length is 13 residues. Germline lookup yields CDR1 MNHEY and CDR2 SMNVEV (reference sequence). Here the CDR3 reads CASSLWVGYEQYF. The CDR3 DNA sequence: TGTGCCAGCAGTTTATGGGTGGGCTACGAGCAGTACTTC.

This clone was seen a handful of times. The chain has TRBV27 and TRBJ1-5, with 8 bases that match TRBD1. This CDR3 contains 15 residues. J lost 5 bases, V lost 5 bases, and 8 bases had no gene match. CDR1 and CDR2 from the germline V gene are MNHEY and SMNVEV (reference sequence). CDR3 amino acids: CASSTRTGFDQPQHF. CDR3 bases: TGTGCCAGCAGTACCCGGACAGGGTTCGATCAGCCCCAGCATTTT.

The chain has TRBV7-8 and TRBJ1-2; D perhaps matches TRBD1 (6 bases). This CDR3 spans 16 amino acids. The ends were cut back, 5 bases at V and 9 bases at J, with 25 bases in the middle. Germline V gene sequence: CDR1 SGHVS, CDR2 FQNEAQ. The CDR3 loop reads CASSENLGQVAVSYTF. In nucleotides, the CDR3 is TGTGCCAGCAGCGAAAATCTGGGACAAGTTGCGGTCAGCTACACCTTC.

This clone was observed a single time. This chain links TRBV19 with TRBJ2-4, with TRBD2 matching over 8 bases. V shed 3 bases, J shed 8 bases, and the junction held 9 bases outside the gene matches. This CDR3 has 15 residues. Per the germline V gene, CDR1 is LNHDA and CDR2 is SQIVND (reference sequence). CDR3 protein: CASSIGGRIGDIQYF. CDR3 sequence (DNA): TGTGCCAGTAGTATTGGCGGGAGGATTGGGGACATTCAGTACTTC. Based on the CDR3 plus reference TRBV19 and TRBJ2-4, the full variable domain is DGGITQSPKYLFRKEGQNVTLSCEQNLNHDAMYWYRQDPGQGLRLIYYSQIVNDFQKGDIAEGYSVSREKKESFPLTVTSAQKNPTAFYLCASSIGGRIGDIQYFGAGTRLSVL.

The V gene is TRBV28, the J gene TRBJ2-1; either TRBD1 or TRBD2 may fit D (5 bases each). From germline, CDR1 is MDHEN and CDR2 SYDVKM. Trimming shortened V by 5 bases and J by 8 bases, and 16 bases separated the two germline ends. This CDR3 has 14 residues. DNA for the CDR3: TGTGCCAGCAGTCCCCTCCGGGACGGTGATGAGCAGTTCTTC. Its protein product is CASSPLRDGDEQFF.

V gene TRBV5-1 combines with J gene TRBJ2-7; 9 nucleotides match TRBD2. This CDR3 is built from 14 residues. V shed 10 bases and J 6 bases; nucleotides not matched to a gene: 14. Germline V gene lookup returns CDR1 SGHRS and CDR2 YFSETQ. CDR3 residues: CAPAGGRAPCEQYF. DNA for the CDR3: TGCGCCCCGGCGGGCGGGAGGGCCCCCTGCGAGCAGTACTTC.

The chain links TRBV21-1 to TRBJ2-3; the D call TRBD2 from the table was never checked on the DNA. TRBV21-1 is a pseudogene. This CDR3 is 21 amino acids long. The CDR3 spells CASSKLCSVGSGRVGPDTQYF. The DNA for the CDR3 is TGTGCCAGCAGCAAGCTTTGTTCGGTGGGTAGCGGGAGAGTCGGCCCAGATACGCAGTATTTT.

The genes are TRBV5-1 and TRBJ2-2; D remains ambiguous. With 1 base removed from V and 5 bases from J, the gap between germline ends came to 12 bases. Germline V gene lookup returns CDR1 SGHRS and CDR2 YFSETQ. The CDR3 consists of 15 residues. Here the CDR3 reads CASSLTVGRTGELFF. In DNA form, the CDR3 reads TGCGCCAGCAGCTTGACGGTAGGCAGGACCGGGGAGCTGTTTTTT.